The T cell receptor beta chain described here comes from a study of graft-versus-host responses after intestinal transplantation. Notes on the study in general: Peak GvH clone levels in circulation were associated with early post-transplant HvG declines.

Concerning this clone: The antigen is undetermined.

Sequencing was performed with immunoSEQ multiplex PCR; in TCRdb, only in-frame clones are kept and a portion is missing. The sample lists some 110,000 clones; approximately 92% were seen once. CDR3 length: 16 residues. Trimming took 6 bases from V and 0 from J, leaving 15 bases between them. CDR1 is LNHDA and CDR2 is SQIVND in the germline V gene (reference sequence). The sequence came from a human donor who was the organ donor for an intestinal transplant. This specimen was unstimulated CD4+ T cells sorted from spleen or lymph node cells, taken before transplant. V is TRBV19 and J is TRBJ1-3, with D possibly matching TRBD1 (5 bases). CDR3 DNA sequence: TGTGCCAGTAGAACCCCAGGGCCCTTCTCTGGAAACACCATATATTTT. Translating it yields CASRTPGPFSGNTIYF.